These 15 T cell receptor beta chains share one sample of origin, sequenced in a study of primary melanoma T cells and metastatic recurrence. Clones were sequenced by immunoSEQ multiplex PCR, and TCRdb holds only the in-frame ones, with some missing. The data contain 150 to 200 clones, about four fifths of them singletons. Sequenced: melanoma tumor tissue. These receptor sequences come from a human donor with melanoma.

Comments on this clone: One junction end does not reproduce the germline sequence, and a read error may be involved. This rearrangement joins TRBV6-8 to TRBJ1-1; no firm D call. Germline CDR1 and CDR2: MNHGY and SAAAGT. The CDR3 consists of 14 residues. CDR3 in amino acids: CAISVVGRDTEAFF. CDR3 nucleotide sequence: TGTGCCATCAGTGTGGTAGGCCGTGACACTGAAGCTTTCTTT.

This clone has a single count. The chain combines TRBV30 with TRBJ2-7; 7 nucleotides agree with TRBD1. J gave up 6 bases and V 0 bases, and 8 bases lay outside the gene matches. Germline V gives CDR1 GTSNPN, CDR2 SVGIG (reference sequence). The CDR3 extends over 14 amino acids. CDR3 loop: CAWSVQRDSSEQYF. In nucleotides, the CDR3 is TGTGCCTGGAGTGTACAGAGGGACAGCTCCGAGCAGTACTTC.

J is TRBJ2-5 and V is TRBV7-4; D unresolved. CDR1 is SGHVT, CDR2 SQSDAQ, per germline. With 3 bases removed from V and 3 bases from J, the gap between germline ends came to 11 bases. This CDR3 spans 14 amino acids. CDR3 bases: TGTGCCAGCAGCTTTAGAAGGGTGGAAGAGACCCAGTACTTC. Its protein is CASSFRRVEETQYF.

The genes are TRBV11-3 and TRBJ1-1; no clear D gene. The CDR3 spans 15 residues. The V and J ends lost 7 bases and 6 bases respectively, with 21 bases between them. Germline V gene sequence: CDR1 SGHNT, CDR2 YENEEA. CDR3 in DNA: TGTGCCAGCATTCCGGCCCGGATCCTGCTCGCTGAAGCTTTCTTT. As protein: CASIPARILLAEAFF. Full variable domain (remainder filled in from reference TRBV11-3 and TRBJ1-1): EAGVVQSPRYKIIEKKQPVAFWCNPISGHNTLYWYLQNLGQGPELLIRYENEEAVDDSQLPKDRFSAERLKGVDSTLKIQPAELGDSAVYLCASIPARILLAEAFFGQGTRLTVV.

The gene calls are TRBV7-6 and TRBJ2-7; 8 bases match TRBD1. Losses at the gene ends were 4 bases for V and 6 bases for J; bases not matched to a gene: 14. The CDR3 is made up of 16 amino acids. Germline CDR1 reads SGHVS; CDR2 reads FNYEAQ. CDR3 sequence reads: CASSSRSEDRVLEQYF. The CDR3, as DNA: TGTGCCAGCAGCTCGCGATCCGAGGACAGGGTTCTCGAGCAGTACTTC.

The chain recombines TRBV7-7 with TRBJ2-2; 10 nucleotides line up with TRBD1. With V trimmed by 5 bases and J by 5 bases, 8 bases remained unmatched. The CDR3 consists of 16 residues. Per germline, CDR1 SSHAT and CDR2 FNYEAQ (reference sequence). CDR3 nucleotides: TGTGCCAGCAGCCGACTTGGGACAGGGGAGACCGGGGAGCTGTTTTTT. Amino acids: CASSRLGTGETGELFF.

A note on this clone: No DNA is shown, since the ends of the CDR3 on it are uncertain; the CDR3 is the one TCRdb lists. This chain uses TRBV12-1 with TRBJ1-2; the D call of TRBD1 is as the table states it, not checked on the DNA. TRBV12-1 represents a pseudogene. The CDR3 length equals 18 residues, ends included. The CDR3 here is CASSPGWGTGIKIYGYTF.

On this clone itself: At one of its ends the junction is not consistent with the germline gene, which may arise from a read error. The V call is TRBV11-3, the J call TRBJ1-1; D unresolved. The CDR3 is 14 residues long. From germline, CDR1 is SGHNT and CDR2 YENEEA. CDR3 nucleotides: TGTGCCAGCAGCGCCTTGATAGTTAACACTGAAGCTTTTTTT. It specifies CASSALIVNTEAFF. Supplemented by reference TRBV11-3 and TRBJ1-1, the full variable domain reads EAGVVQSPRYKIIEKKQPVAFWCNPISGHNTLYWYLQNLGQGPELLIRYENEEAVDDSQLPKDRFSAERLKGVDSTLKIQPAELGDSAVYLCASSALIVNTEAFFGQGTRLTVV.

V gene TRBV27 combines with J gene TRBJ2-5; 9 positions agree with TRBD1. Germline-derived CDR1 and CDR2 are MNHEY and SMNVEV (reference sequence). Trimming cost V 3 bases and J 3 bases; bases outside gene matches: 5. This CDR3 has 15 amino acids. CDR3 sequence (DNA): TGTGCCAGCAGTTTTTTCTGGGACAGGGAAGAGACCCAGTACTTC. This sequence encodes CASSFFWDREETQYF.

The V gene is TRBV28, the J gene TRBJ1-2; D possibly corresponds to TRBD1 (5 bases). This CDR3 spans 14 amino acids. With 5 bases removed from V and 5 bases from J, the gap between germline ends came to 15 bases. Germline V lookup: CDR1 MDHEN, CDR2 SYDVKM. This chain's CDR3 is CASSVRAMGYGYTF. In nucleotides, the CDR3 is TGTGCCAGCAGTGTCAGGGCTATGGGGTATGGCTACACCTTC.

The chain uses TRBV19 and TRBJ2-1; weak D call: TRBD1 (5 bases). The V gene lost 2 bases and the J gene lost 8 bases, with 10 bases spanning the gap. Germline V gene data show CDR1 as LNHDA and CDR2 as SQIVND (reference sequence). The CDR3 is made up of 13 amino acids. The CDR3 DNA reads TGTGCCAGTAGTATAATAAGGGGCGATGAGCAGTTCTTC. The encoded protein is CASSIIRGDEQFF.

This rearrangement joins TRBV12-5 to TRBJ2-2; 12 nucleotides line up with TRBD1. The germline CDR1 and CDR2 sequences are LGHNT and FRNRAP. This CDR3 contains 16 residues. CDR3 residues: CASIAGTGGITGELFF. Written as DNA, the CDR3 is TGTGCCAGCATCGCCGGGACAGGGGGCATCACCGGGGAGCTGTTTTTT. Variable domain in full (rest from reference TRBV12-5 and TRBJ2-2): DARVTQTPRHKVTEMGQEVTMRCQPILGHNTVFWYRQTMMQGLELLAYFRNRAPLDDSGMPKDRFSAEMPDATLATLKIQPSEPRDSAVYFCASIAGTGGITGELFFGEGSRLTVL.

CDR3: CAITQDLSSGNTIYF. The CDR3 coding sequence is TGTGCCATCACACAGGACCTGAGCTCTGGAAACACCATATATTTT. This chain uses TRBV6-8 with TRBJ1-3, with TRBD1 as a possible D gene (5 bases). Germline loops: CDR1 MNHGY, CDR2 SAAAGT. The CDR3 extends over 15 amino acids. Trimming pared 10 bases from V and 0 bases from J, leaving 16 bases between.

This chain links TRBV10-2 with TRBJ1-2; 10 bases fit TRBD1. CDR3 length: 12 residues. The V and J ends lost 7 bases and 8 bases, in that order; junction bases with no gene match: 4. Germline V gives CDR1 WSHSY, CDR2 SAAADI. The CDR3 sequence: CASKGQGSGYTF. As DNA, the CDR3 is TGCGCCAGCAAGGGACAGGGGTCCGGCTACACCTTC.

The V gene is TRBV11-3, the J gene TRBJ1-6; D is perhaps TRBD1 (6 bases). Germline V gene data show CDR1 as SGHNT and CDR2 as YENEEA. The CDR3 is made up of 15 amino acids. V lost 1 base and J 8 bases, leaving 12 bases between the germline ends. The CDR3 sequence: CASSLVPPGDSPLHF. The CDR3 DNA follows: TGTGCCAGCAGCTTAGTTCCCCCAGGGGATTCACCCCTCCACTTT.